These T cell receptor beta chains were read from a single sample in a study of blood T cell repertoires in COVID-19. Sequencing was performed with immunoSEQ multiplex PCR; in TCRdb, only in-frame clones are kept and a portion is missing. The sample holds some 190,000 clones, around 79% seen once. The material sequenced was peripheral blood. These receptors all stem from a woman in her 50s with acute or convalescent COVID-19. CDR3s include the opening cysteine and the closing phenylalanine or tryptophan. A D gene is named only where the DNA matches it firmly. Size is stated for part of the rows, as once, few or many counts, or as a class when the clone is expanded.

d_gene: NA; j_gene: TRBJ1-5; abundance: NA; v_gene: TRBV18; CDR3aa: CASSRRTVEGNQPQHF; CDR3nt: TGTGCCAGCTCACGGAGGACAGTTGAAGGCAATCAGCCCCAGCATTTT
d_gene: NA; j_gene: TRBJ2-3; abundance: NA; v_gene: TRBV14; CDR3aa: CASSPRTYAGHTQYF; CDR3nt: TGTGCCAGCAGCCCCCGGACCTATGCAGGGCATACGCAGTATTTT
d_gene: NA; j_gene: TRBJ1-3; abundance: NA; v_gene: TRBV7-9; CDR3aa: CASSLDTGFDGNTIYF; CDR3nt: TGTGCCAGCAGCTTAGATACCGGGTTTGACGGAAACACCATATATTTT
d_gene: NA; j_gene: TRBJ2-2; abundance: NA; v_gene: TRBV24-1; CDR3aa: CATSDVTANTGELFF; CDR3nt: TGTGCCACCAGTGACGTAACAGCTAACACCGGGGAGCTGTTTTTT
d_gene: NA; j_gene: TRBJ1-4; abundance: NA; v_gene: TRBV18; CDR3aa: CASSPGQREKLFF; CDR3nt: TGTGCCAGCTCACCCGGCCAGCGGGAAAAACTGTTTTTT
d_gene: NA; j_gene: TRBJ2-3; abundance: NA; v_gene: TRBV28; CDR3aa: CASSLPMRVDTQYF; CDR3nt: TGTGCCAGCAGTTTACCTATGAGGGTAGATACGCAGTATTTT
d_gene: NA; j_gene: TRBJ2-7; abundance: medium-sized; v_gene: TRBV3-1/TRBV3-2; CDR3aa: CASSQGLGYEQYF; CDR3nt: TGTGCCAGCAGCCAAGGGCTAGGATACGAGCAGTACTTC
d_gene: NA; j_gene: TRBJ1-1; abundance: NA; v_gene: TRBV5-5; CDR3aa: CASSYQLTGTEAFF; CDR3nt: TGTGCCAGCAGCTATCAATTAACCGGCACTGAAGCTTTCTTT
d_gene: TRBD1; j_gene: TRBJ2-7; abundance: NA; v_gene: TRBV27; CDR3aa: CASSLRRTGGYEQYF; CDR3nt: TGTGCCAGCAGTTTAAGGAGGACAGGGGGGTACGAGCAGTACTTC
d_gene: NA; j_gene: TRBJ1-2; abundance: few; v_gene: TRBV7-9; CDR3aa: CASSADIRANLYGYTF; CDR3nt: TGTGCCAGCAGCGCCGACATCAGGGCGAACCTTTATGGCTACACCTTC
d_gene: NA; j_gene: TRBJ1-2; abundance: NA; v_gene: TRBV28; CDR3aa: CARVRGFGYTF; CDR3nt: TGTGCCAGGGTCAGGGGTTTCGGCTACACCTTC
d_gene: TRBD1; j_gene: TRBJ2-1; abundance: NA; v_gene: TRBV10-3; CDR3aa: CAISAHVGTGGRRSTYNEQFF; CDR3nt: TGTGCCATCAGTGCCCACGTGGGGACAGGGGGGCGTCGAAGTACCTACAATGAGCAGTTCTTC
d_gene: NA; j_gene: TRBJ2-7; abundance: NA; v_gene: TRBV27; CDR3aa: CASSSVFAGSYEQYF; CDR3nt: TGTGCCAGCAGTTCGGTATTTGCAGGGTCCTACGAGCAGTACTTC
d_gene: TRBD1; j_gene: TRBJ1-2; abundance: NA; v_gene: TRBV6-5; CDR3aa: CASSRTGANYGYTF; CDR3nt: TGTGCCAGCAGTCGGACAGGGGCGAACTATGGCTACACCTTC
d_gene: TRBD2; j_gene: TRBJ2-7; abundance: few; v_gene: TRBV2; CDR3aa: CASSETSGGSSGQYF; CDR3nt: TGTGCCAGCAGTGAAACTAGCGGGGGATCTTCAGGGCAGTACTTC
d_gene: TRBD1; j_gene: TRBJ1-1; abundance: NA; v_gene: TRBV28; CDR3aa: CASSFQGQYTEAFF; CDR3nt: TGTGCCAGCAGTTTCCAGGGACAGTACACTGAAGCTTTCTTT
d_gene: NA; j_gene: TRBJ2-7; abundance: NA; v_gene: TRBV28; CDR3aa: CASGTPRGGYEQYF; CDR3nt: TGTGCCAGCGGTACGCCTAGAGGGGGCTACGAGCAGTACTTC
d_gene: NA; j_gene: TRBJ1-1; abundance: NA; v_gene: TRBV28; CDR3aa: CASSLYRYEAFF; CDR3nt: TGTGCCAGCAGTTTATATCGGTATGAAGCTTTCTTT
d_gene: TRBD1; j_gene: TRBJ1-4; abundance: NA; v_gene: TRBV19; CDR3aa: CASRPGPGQVYEKLFF; CDR3nt: TGTGCCAGTAGGCCGGGGCCGGGACAGGTGTATGAAAAACTGTTTTTT
d_gene: NA; j_gene: TRBJ1-2; abundance: NA; v_gene: TRBV6-5; CDR3aa: CASTGANYGYTF; CDR3nt: TGTGCCAGCACAGGGGCTAACTATGGCTACACCTTC
d_gene: TRBD1; j_gene: TRBJ2-7; abundance: NA; v_gene: TRBV29-1; CDR3aa: CSTPGQAIYEQYF; CDR3nt: TGCAGCACCCCGGGACAGGCGATCTACGAGCAGTACTTC
d_gene: NA; j_gene: TRBJ2-7; abundance: NA; v_gene: TRBV4-1; CDR3aa: CASSQTAQGEQYF; CDR3nt: TGCGCCAGCAGCCAAACAGCTCAAGGCGAGCAGTACTTC
d_gene: NA; j_gene: TRBJ2-2; abundance: once; v_gene: TRBV7-2; CDR3aa: CASSLEPRRTNTGELFF; CDR3nt: TGTGCCAGCAGCTTAGAACCCAGGCGAACGAACACCGGGGAGCTGTTTTTT
d_gene: NA; j_gene: TRBJ1-5; abundance: NA; v_gene: TRBV7-8; CDR3aa: CASSLSESEGQPQHF; CDR3nt: TGTGCCAGCAGCTTGTCCGAGAGTGAGGGTCAGCCCCAGCATTTT
d_gene: TRBD1; j_gene: TRBJ1-6; abundance: NA; v_gene: TRBV2; CDR3aa: CASSPPGTGRSPLHF; CDR3nt: TGTGCCAGCAGTCCCCCCGGGACAGGACGATCACCCCTCCACTTT
d_gene: NA; j_gene: TRBJ2-7; abundance: NA; v_gene: TRBV10-2; CDR3aa: CASRREASSYEQYF; CDR3nt: TGCGCCAGCAGGAGGGAAGCCAGCTCCTACGAGCAGTACTTC
d_gene: NA; j_gene: TRBJ1-2; abundance: NA; v_gene: TRBV11-2; CDR3aa: CASSPRGGSGVVDGYTF; CDR3nt: TGTGCCAGCAGCCCAAGGGGGGGATCAGGGGTTGTTGATGGCTACACCTTC
d_gene: NA; j_gene: TRBJ2-7; abundance: NA; v_gene: TRBV19; CDR3aa: CASSMTSPSASYEQYF; CDR3nt: TGTGCCAGTAGTATGACGTCCCCTAGCGCCTCCTACGAGCAGTACTTC
d_gene: NA; j_gene: TRBJ1-5; abundance: NA; v_gene: TRBV28; CDR3aa: CASRTANQPQHF; CDR3nt: TGTGCCAGCCGGACAGCAAATCAGCCCCAGCATTTT
d_gene: NA; j_gene: TRBJ1-1; abundance: NA; v_gene: TRBV6-5; CDR3aa: CASSYGGLNTEAFF; CDR3nt: TGTGCCAGCAGTTACGGCGGCTTGAACACTGAAGCTTTCTTT
d_gene: TRBD1; j_gene: TRBJ2-1; abundance: NA; v_gene: TRBV30; CDR3aa: CAWSVGQGSMNEQFF; CDR3nt: TGTGCCTGGAGTGTAGGACAGGGGAGTATGAATGAGCAGTTCTTC
d_gene: TRBD1; j_gene: TRBJ2-5; abundance: NA; v_gene: TRBV18; CDR3aa: CASSLGTVQETQYF; CDR3nt: TGTGCCAGCTCGTTAGGGACAGTCCAAGAGACCCAGTACTTC
d_gene: TRBD1; j_gene: TRBJ2-5; abundance: NA; v_gene: TRBV7-6; CDR3aa: CASSFDRGLQETQYF; CDR3nt: TGTGCCAGCAGCTTCGACAGGGGTCTACAAGAGACCCAGTACTTC
d_gene: TRBD2; j_gene: TRBJ2-1; abundance: NA; v_gene: TRBV6-6; CDR3aa: CASSYGPGLKANEQFF; CDR3nt: TGTGCCAGCAGTTACGGGCCGGGACTAAAAGCCAATGAGCAGTTCTTC
d_gene: NA; j_gene: TRBJ1-1; abundance: NA; v_gene: TRBV28; CDR3aa: CASTPGGRDTEAFF; CDR3nt: TGTGCCAGCACCCCGGGGGGGAGGGACACTGAAGCTTTCTTT
d_gene: NA; j_gene: TRBJ1-1; abundance: NA; v_gene: TRBV9; CDR3aa: CASSVAGANTEAFF; CDR3nt: TGTGCCAGCAGCGTAGCTGGAGCGAACACTGAAGCTTTCTTT
d_gene: TRBD1; j_gene: TRBJ1-2; abundance: NA; v_gene: TRBV7-8; CDR3aa: CASRRQGSDGYTF; CDR3nt: TGTGCCAGCAGGCGACAGGGAAGCGATGGCTACACCTTC
d_gene: NA; j_gene: TRBJ1-1; abundance: NA; v_gene: TRBV2; CDR3aa: CASSVSPRDTEAFF; CDR3nt: TGTGCCAGCAGTGTGTCTCCGAGGGACACTGAAGCTTTCTTT
d_gene: TRBD1; j_gene: TRBJ2-7; abundance: NA; v_gene: TRBV30; CDR3aa: CAWNRLRGTGVGEQYF; CDR3nt: TGTGCCTGGAACCGACTTCGAGGGACAGGGGTTGGCGAGCAGTACTTC
d_gene: NA; j_gene: TRBJ1-5; abundance: NA; v_gene: TRBV6-6; CDR3aa: CASSYSTGPNQPQHF; CDR3nt: TGTGCCAGCAGTTACTCGACGGGTCCCAATCAGCCCCAGCATTTT
d_gene: TRBD1; j_gene: TRBJ2-6; abundance: NA; v_gene: TRBV5-1; CDR3aa: CASSLGTGGAGANVLTF; CDR3nt: TGCGCCAGCAGCCTAGGGACAGGGGGCGCTGGGGCCAACGTCCTGACTTTC
d_gene: TRBD1; j_gene: TRBJ2-2; abundance: NA; v_gene: TRBV7-2; CDR3aa: CASSRLSPGQGGTGELFF; CDR3nt: TGTGCCAGCAGCCGTCTATCTCCGGGACAGGGAGGAACCGGGGAGCTGTTTTTT
d_gene: TRBD2; j_gene: TRBJ2-3; abundance: NA; v_gene: TRBV11-3; CDR3aa: CASSPRLAGGTFSTQYF; CDR3nt: TGTGCCAGCAGCCCAAGACTAGCGGGAGGGACCTTTAGTACGCAGTATTTT
d_gene: NA; j_gene: TRBJ1-6; abundance: NA; v_gene: TRBV30; CDR3aa: CAWTTGANYNSPLHF; CDR3nt: TGTGCCTGGACCACGGGAGCCAACTATAATTCACCCCTCCACTTT
d_gene: NA; j_gene: TRBJ2-1; abundance: once; v_gene: TRBV12-3/TRBV12-4; CDR3aa: CASSFNSYNEQFF; CDR3nt: TGTGCCAGCAGTTTCAACTCCTACAATGAGCAGTTCTTC
d_gene: TRBD2; j_gene: TRBJ2-3; abundance: few; v_gene: TRBV9; CDR3aa: CASSPQGTSGQYF; CDR3nt: TGTGCCAGCAGCCCCCAGGGGACTAGCGGGCAGTATTTT
d_gene: TRBD1; j_gene: TRBJ1-5; abundance: NA; v_gene: TRBV28; CDR3aa: CASSITGGHQPQHF; CDR3nt: TGTGCCAGCAGCATCACAGGGGGCCATCAGCCCCAGCATTTT